This T cell receptor beta chain was captured by sequencing in a study of identical twins. General observations from the study: Reduced insertions were recorded for abundant cord blood beta clonotypes, with no such pattern in memory repertoires.

Of note for this clonotype: Its antigen is as yet unknown.

Template switching supplied a universal primer site; unique molecular identifiers were carried on the cDNA. TCRdb processed the 5' RACE reads anew with MiXCR; each CDR3 protein has one entry. The sample yields about 810,000 distinct CDR3 sequences, 9% to 15% seen once. The germline CDR1 and CDR2 sequences are DFQATT and SNEGSKA (reference sequence). CDR3 length: 12 residues. These data also featured in a second study, about yellow fever vaccine responses in identical twins.

The clonotype was recovered from a woman younger than 30 in good health. The V gene is TRBV20-1, the J gene TRBJ2-3; 12 nucleotides line up with TRBD2. Sequenced sample: PBMCs. CDR3 loop: CKLAGGGDTQYF. Here the CDR3 DNA reads TGCAAACTAGCGGGGGGTGGGGATACGCAGTATTTT.